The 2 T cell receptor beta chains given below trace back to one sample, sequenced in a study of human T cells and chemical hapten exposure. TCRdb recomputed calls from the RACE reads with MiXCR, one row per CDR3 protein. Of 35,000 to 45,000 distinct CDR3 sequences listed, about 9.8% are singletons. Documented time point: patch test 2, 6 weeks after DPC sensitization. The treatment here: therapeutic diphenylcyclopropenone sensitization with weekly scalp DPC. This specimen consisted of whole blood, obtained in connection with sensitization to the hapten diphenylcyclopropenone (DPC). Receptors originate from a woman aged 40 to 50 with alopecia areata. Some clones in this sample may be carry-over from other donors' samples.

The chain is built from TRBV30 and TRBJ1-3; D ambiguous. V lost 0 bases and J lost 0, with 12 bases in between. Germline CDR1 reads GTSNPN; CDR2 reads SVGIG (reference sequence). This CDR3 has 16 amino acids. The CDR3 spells CAWSVQRQVSGNTIYF. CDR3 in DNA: TGTGCCTGGAGTGTACAACGGCAGGTCTCTGGAAACACCATATATTTT.

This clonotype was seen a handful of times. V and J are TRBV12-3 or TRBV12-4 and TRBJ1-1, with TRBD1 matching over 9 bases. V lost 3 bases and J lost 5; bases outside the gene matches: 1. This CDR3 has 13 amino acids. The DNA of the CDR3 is TGTGCCAGCAGTTTTGGGACAGGGACTGAAGCTTTCTTT. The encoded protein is CASSFGTGTEAFF.